This T cell receptor beta chain was profiled in a study of cytomegalovirus exposure and HLA in healthy donors. Study-wide background: The approximately 120 validation repertoires used the same platform as the 650 to 850 first-cohort repertoires (as reported by a later analysis). Study conclusions and caveats: Generally TCR sequences proved uncommon, though certain public TCRs appeared in numerous donors. The study put 150 or so TCR beta chains on its list as cytomegalovirus-associated.

V shed 3 bases, J shed 2 bases, and the junction held 11 bases outside the gene matches. The CDR3 covers 17 residues. The germline V gene encodes CDR1 MNHNS and CDR2 SASEGT. Donors were drawn from the roughly 120-subject validation cohort, separate from the 666-subject first cohort. Assay: immunoSEQ multiplex PCR; the TCRdb copy retains only in-frame clones and omits some. The table records 150,000 to 250,000 clones, 80% to 85% of them present only once. Note on this clone: The antigen remains unidentified.

The sequencing input was PBMCs. The V and J genes are TRBV6-1 and TRBJ2-7, with 9 bases matching TRBD1. The receptor comes from a woman aged 25 to 45 in good health and CMV-seronegative. CDR3 DNA: TGTGCCAGCAGTGAGAGATCCGGGACAGGGTGGGCCTACGAGCAGTACTTC. It yields the protein CASSERSGTGWAYEQYF.